The 22 T cell receptor beta chains below were found in one sample sequenced in a study of Ad26.COV2.S vaccination and SARS-CoV-2 variants. The data were produced by immunoSEQ multiplex PCR, yet TCRdb's version contains in-frame clones alone and is incomplete. The sample lists about 350,000 clones; about 91% were seen once. The material was peripheral blood, obtained after recovery from COVID-19. The receptor source for this set is a human donor who had recovered from COVID-19.

This clone turned up a few times. The chain carries TRBV27 and TRBJ1-5, with D tentatively TRBD1 (6 bases). V lost 3 bases, J lost 6 bases, and 15 bases lay in between. Germline loops: CDR1 MNHEY, CDR2 SMNVEV (reference sequence). CDR3 length equals 15 residues. DNA for the CDR3: TGTGCCAGCAGTTTGGGGGGGCTGGTAGGTCAGCCCCAGCATTTT. Translation gives CASSLGGLVGQPQHF.

The chain combines TRBV5-1 with TRBJ1-1, with 7 bases fitting TRBD1. V shed 2 bases and J 4 bases; nucleotides not matched to a gene: 11. Germline V gives CDR1 SGHRS, CDR2 YFSETQ. The CDR3 is made up of 16 amino acids. CDR3 amino acids: CASSFTPTGIATEAFF. CDR3 DNA sequence: TGCGCCAGCAGCTTTACCCCGACAGGGATCGCCACTGAAGCTTTCTTT.

The chain employs TRBV5-1 and TRBJ2-7; 7 bases agree with TRBD1. This CDR3 has 14 residues. Germline V gives CDR1 SGHRS, CDR2 YFSETQ. J gave up 3 bases and V 4 bases, and 7 bases lay outside the gene matches. CDR3 coding DNA: TGCGCCAGCAGCCCCCGACAGGGTGGCTACGAGCAGTACTTC. Protein product: CASSPRQGGYEQYF.

This chain connects TRBV6-5 to TRBJ1-3; D unresolved. CDR3 length equals 13 residues. Germline CDR1 is MNHEY and CDR2 is SVGAGI. The V and J ends lost 2 bases and 8 bases respectively, with 10 bases between them. Here the CDR3 reads CASSYPGSDTIYF. In DNA, the CDR3 is TGTGCCAGCAGTTACCCGGGGTCGGACACCATATATTTT.

The chain is built from TRBV9 and TRBJ2-5; D is unclear. CDR3 size: 13 residues. V shed 1 base and J shed 5 bases, with 9 bases lying between them. From germline, CDR1 is SGDLS and CDR2 YYNGEE. This CDR3 reads CASSVSGSETQYF. As DNA, the CDR3 is TGTGCCAGCAGCGTATCTGGTAGCGAGACCCAGTACTTC. Full variable domain (outside the CDR3, taken from reference TRBV9 and TRBJ2-5): DSGVTQTPKHLITATGQRVTLRCSPRSGDLSVYWYQQSLDQGLQFLIQYYNGEERAKGNILERFSAQQFPDLHSELNLSSLELGDSALYFCASSVSGSETQYFGPGTRLLVL.

The V gene is TRBV7-9, the J gene TRBJ1-1, with D uncertain. This CDR3 contains 13 residues. The V gene's germline CDR1 is SEHNR and CDR2 FQNEAQ (reference sequence). The V and J ends lost 3 bases and 4 bases respectively, with 9 bases between them. CDR3 residues: CASSFGPPTEAFF. CDR3 bases: TGTGCCAGCAGCTTCGGCCCGCCCACTGAAGCTTTCTTT.

This chain links TRBV29-1 with TRBJ1-2, with TRBD1 identical over 7 bases. Germline V gene lookup returns CDR1 SQVTM and CDR2 ANQGSEA. V was clipped by 5 bases and J by 7 bases; unmatched bases: 7. This CDR3 comprises 12 residues. CDR3 amino acids: CSVQATGTGYTF. DNA of the CDR3: TGCAGCGTTCAAGCGACAGGGACTGGCTACACCTTC.

The chain joins TRBV29-1 to TRBJ1-2; D possibly corresponds to TRBD1 (6 bases). Germline CDR1 reads SQVTM; CDR2 reads ANQGSEA. The CDR3 covers 13 residues. Trimming took 1 base from V and 7 from J, leaving 13 bases between them. The CDR3 coding sequence is TGCAGCGTTGAAGTCACAGGGTCCTCTGGCTACACCTTC. Translating gives CSVEVTGSSGYTF.

J is TRBJ2-5 and V is TRBV5-6, with 8 bases matching TRBD1. The V gene end was trimmed by 4 bases and the J gene end by 5 bases; junction bases not matched to a gene: 7. Germline assignment: CDR1 SGHDT and CDR2 YYEEEE. The CDR3 length is 14 residues. CDR3 DNA: TGTGCCAGCAGCCGACCTCAGGGGGCGGAGACCCAGTACTTC. Its translation: CASSRPQGAETQYF.

This clone was counted a few times. This chain connects TRBV6-5 to TRBJ1-6; TRBD1 aligns across 7 bases. CDR3 size: 15 residues. Germline V CDR1 and CDR2: MNHEY, SVGAGI. V lost 0 bases to trimming and J lost 9 bases; unmatched junction nucleotides: 5. CDR3 in amino acids: CASSYSTGNTSPLHF. The CDR3 DNA is TGTGCCAGCAGTTACTCGACAGGGAATACTTCACCCCTCCACTTT.

CDR3 DNA sequence: TGTGCCAGCAGCCGACAAAGATACGAGCAGTACTTC. Encoded protein: CASSRQRYEQYF. The J gene is TRBJ2-7, the V gene TRBV5-6; D ambiguous. Germline assignment: CDR1 SGHDT and CDR2 YYEEEE. V was trimmed by 4 bases and J by 4 bases, leaving 9 bases between them. The CDR3 loop spans 12 amino acids.

The chain uses TRBV20-1 and TRBJ1-2; D ambiguous. Trimming removed 5 bases from V and 6 bases from J, with 10 bases in between. Germline V gene lookup returns CDR1 DFQATT and CDR2 SNEGSKA (reference sequence). The CDR3 totals 11 residues. This CDR3 is CSAEKTDGYTF. CDR3 nucleotides: TGCAGTGCTGAAAAAACCGATGGCTACACCTTC.

The V gene is TRBV6-5, the J gene TRBJ1-1; D perhaps matches TRBD1 (5 bases). Looked up from germline, CDR1 is MNHEY and CDR2 is SVGAGI. This CDR3 is 14 amino acids long. V was pared by 5 bases and J by 6 bases, with 16 bases between. The DNA for the CDR3 is TGTGCCAGCAGTCCGCAGGGAGAAGGGGCTGAAGCTTTCTTT. Amino acid sequence: CASSPQGEGAEAFF.

This clone was seen a single time. The rearrangement links TRBV19 to TRBJ2-1, with D unclear. This CDR3 contains 13 residues. V lost 0 bases and J lost 9, with 9 bases in between. Germline loops: CDR1 LNHDA, CDR2 SQIVND (reference sequence). The CDR3 region has the DNA TGTGCCAGTAGTATAGATCCTCACCGTGAGCAGTTCTTC. Translation gives CASSIDPHREQFF.

The J gene is TRBJ2-3, the V gene TRBV9; D perhaps matches TRBD2 (5 bases). V lost 4 bases and J 2 bases, leaving 8 bases between the germline ends. Germline loops: CDR1 SGDLS, CDR2 YYNGEE. The CDR3 runs 13 residues. The CDR3 sequence: CASSTGVTDTQYF. The CDR3 DNA reads as TGTGCCAGCAGCACCGGGGTCACAGATACGCAGTATTTT.

The rearrangement links TRBV27 to TRBJ2-3; 7 nucleotides agree with TRBD2. This CDR3 has 17 residues. From germline, CDR1 is MNHEY and CDR2 SMNVEV (reference sequence). The trim removed 4 bases at V and 2 bases at J, leaving 12 bases unmatched. CDR3 sequence reads: CASSSLGGGGDTDTQYF. CDR3 sequence (DNA): TGTGCCAGCAGTTCCCTGGGCGGGGGTGGGGACACAGATACGCAGTATTTT.

The rearrangement joins TRBV11-2 to TRBJ2-5, with D perhaps given as TRBD1 or TRBD2 (5 bases each). V was cut by 2 bases and J by 5 bases, with 15 bases left in between. The CDR3 has 15 amino acids. Germline V gene data show CDR1 as SGHAT and CDR2 as FQNNGV. The CDR3 sequence is CASSLTGRASETQYF. In DNA, the CDR3 is TGTGCCAGCAGCTTAACGGGACGGGCTTCCGAGACCCAGTACTTC.

The CDR3 spells CASSFRRGANYEQYF. The CDR3 DNA sequence: TGTGCCAGCAGCTTCAGGCGGGGGGCAAACTACGAGCAGTACTTC. The rearrangement links TRBV11-2 to TRBJ2-7, with 8 bases identical to TRBD2. V lost 3 bases and J lost 3; bases outside the gene matches: 7. The CDR3 consists of 15 residues. Germline CDR1 reads SGHAT; CDR2 reads FQNNGV.

Worth noting for this clone: Germline is not matched at one junction end, which may reflect a read error. This chain links TRBV3-1 (or the pseudogene TRBV3-2) with TRBJ1-2; D may be TRBD1 (5 bases). The V gene's germline CDR1 is LGHDT and CDR2 YNNKEL (reference sequence). The CDR3 length is 11 residues. CDR3 sequence: CASSQADSPSF. As DNA, the CDR3 is TGTGCCAGCAGCCAAGCCGACAGCCCAAGCTTC.

The chain couples TRBV5-1 to TRBJ1-2, with D uncertain. The CDR3 extends over 15 amino acids. Germline V lookup: CDR1 SGHRS, CDR2 YFSETQ. V lost 4 bases and J 0 bases, leaving 13 bases between the germline ends. CDR3 bases: TGCGCCAGCAGCCAGTCTCCGACTGCTAACTATGGCTACACCTTC. Translated: CASSQSPTANYGYTF.

CDR3 in DNA: TGCGCCAGCAGACTACAGGGTACGAACACCGGGGAGCTGTTTTTT. It is translated as CASRLQGTNTGELFF. The chain uses TRBV5-1 and TRBJ2-2; D is possibly TRBD1 (6 bases). Germline CDR1 and CDR2: SGHRS and YFSETQ. V was shortened by 5 bases and J by 0 bases, with 11 bases between the two germline ends. The CDR3 totals 15 residues.

The chain carries TRBV6-2 or TRBV6-3 and TRBJ1-1; TRBD1 matches at 7 bases. This CDR3 region has 16 residues. Germline V gene sequence: CDR1 MNHEY, CDR2 SVGEGT. Unmatched junction bases numbered 14, after V lost 5 bases and J lost 5 bases. CDR3 nucleotides: TGTGCCAGCAGTACCCCACCCGACAGGGATCGAACTGAAGCTTTCTTT. This codes for CASSTPPDRDRTEAFF.